This T cell receptor (beta chain) was documented in a study of Ad26.COV2.S vaccination and SARS-CoV-2 variants. At the level of the study: Doses of Ad26.COV2.S were injected into muscle once or twice, 56 days apart.

The CDR3 loop spans 11 amino acids. V dropped 3 bases and J dropped 5 bases, with 4 bases sitting between them. Treatment: over 15 received Ad26.COV2.S at low or high dose, single or two shots; 5 received placebo; per-sample allocation not given. Sampling happened 63 days after the first vaccine or placebo injection. Measured with immunoSEQ multiplex PCR; TCRdb has only the in-frame clones, and not every one. The sample lists hundreds of thousands of clones, more than 70% occurring once. Points on this clone: The antigen is undetermined.

Study results and limitations: Non-spike TCR breadth did not differ much between vaccine and placebo recipients.

The sequence was collected from a person between 18 and 65 years old who received the Ad26.COV2.S COVID-19 vaccine or a placebo. The rearrangement uses TRBV12-3 or TRBV12-4 and TRBJ1-2, with D unclear. The sample consisted of peripheral blood, taken in a trial of Ad26.COV2.S vaccine versus placebo. DNA of the CDR3: TGTGCCAGCAGTTTCCCTTATGGCTACACCTTC. The encoded protein is CASSFPYGYTF.